A selection of T cell receptor beta chains follows, all from one sample in a study of OX40 agonist ivuxolimab in advanced cancers. Profiling relied on immunoSEQ multiplex PCR, and the TCRdb table lists in-frame clones only, not all of them. The data contain 90,000 to 120,000 clones, 75% to 95% of them singletons. Sequenced here: CD4+ or CD8+ T cells sorted from blood, sampled in a trial of the OX40 agonist ivuxolimab. Source of these receptors: an adult with an advanced solid tumor such as melanoma, head and neck, liver or kidney cancer. The CDR3 runs from the conserved cysteine through the conserved F or W. D genes are given only for firm matches.

D: NA; V: TRBV28; J: TRBJ2-1; length: 14; CDR3: CASSPGTSYNEQFF; DNA: TGTGCCAGCAGTCCTGGGACGAGTTACAATGAGCAGTTCTTC
D: TRBD2; V: TRBV11-1; J: TRBJ2-3; length: 14; CDR3: CASSSGGRGGTQYF; DNA: TGTGCCAGCAGCTCCGGGGGGAGGGGAGGTACGCAGTATTTT
D: NA; V: TRBV5-1; J: TRBJ2-3; length: 15; CDR3: CASSSSGPSTDTQYF; DNA: TGCGCCAGCAGCTCCTCCGGGCCCAGCACAGATACGCAGTATTTT
D: NA; V: TRBV21-1; J: TRBJ2-7; length: 16; CDR3: CASSKYSDRLSYEQYF; DNA: TGTGCCAGCAGCAAATATTCGGACAGGCTTTCCTACGAGCAGTACTTC
D: TRBD2; V: TRBV5-1; J: TRBJ2-1; length: 16; CDR3: CASSLGTSGPYNEQFF; DNA: TGCGCCAGCAGCTTGGGGACTAGCGGGCCCTACAATGAGCAGTTCTTC
D: NA; V: TRBV6-5; J: TRBJ1-1; length: 13; CDR3: CASSYSSNTEAFF; DNA: TGTGCCAGCAGTTACTCTTCTAACACTGAAGCTTTCTTT
D: NA; V: TRBV6-1; J: TRBJ2-2; length: 15; CDR3: CASSEMEGWTGELFF; DNA: TGTGCCAGCAGTGAGATGGAGGGTTGGACCGGGGAGCTGTTTTTT
D: NA; V: TRBV2; J: TRBJ2-1; length: 12; CDR3: CASSWGRDEQFF; DNA: TGTGCCAGCAGCTGGGGGCGGGATGAGCAGTTCTTC
D: NA; V: TRBV11-2; J: TRBJ2-1; length: 14; CDR3: CASSFGTRGNEQFF; DNA: TGTGCCAGCAGCTTCGGGACTCGGGGCAATGAGCAGTTCTTC
D: NA; V: TRBV19; J: TRBJ2-5; length: 14; CDR3: CASSGRSVGETQYF; DNA: TGTGCCAGTAGTGGTCGTTCAGTCGGAGAGACCCAGTACTTC
D: TRBD1; V: TRBV4-3; J: TRBJ2-1; length: 16; CDR3: CASSQDDRVGYNEQFF; DNA: TGCGCCAGCAGCCAAGACGACAGGGTAGGCTACAATGAGCAGTTCTTC
D: NA; V: TRBV2; J: TRBJ1-2; length: 14; CDR3: CASSENYRVDGYTF; DNA: TGTGCCAGCAGCGAAAATTACAGGGTAGATGGCTACACCTTC
D: NA; V: TRBV5-1; J: TRBJ1-5; length: 14; CDR3: CASSPQGDNQPQHF; DNA: TGCGCCAGCAGCCCACAGGGAGACAATCAGCCCCAGCATTTT
D: TRBD2; V: TRBV19; J: TRBJ2-1; length: 16; CDR3: CATKMGREGLYNEQFF; DNA: TGTGCCACCAAAATGGGGCGGGAGGGCCTCTACAATGAGCAGTTCTTC
D: TRBD1; V: TRBV9; J: TRBJ2-1; length: 17; CDR3: CASSVVPGTGGRNEQFF; DNA: TGTGCCAGCAGCGTAGTGCCCGGGACAGGGGGCAGGAATGAGCAGTTCTTC
D: NA; V: TRBV14; J: TRBJ1-2; length: 14; CDR3: CASSQAGGPDHYTF; DNA: TGTGCCAGCAGCCAAGCTGGGGGACCGGACCACTACACCTTC
D: NA; V: TRBV5-6; J: TRBJ2-1; length: 15; CDR3: CASSLEGLVYNEQFF; DNA: TGTGCCAGCAGCTTGGAAGGACTGGTATACAATGAGCAGTTCTTC
D: TRBD1; V: TRBV5-4; J: TRBJ1-2; length: 14; CDR3: CASSRGQGDYGYTF; DNA: TGTGCCAGCAGCCGGGGACAGGGAGACTATGGCTACACCTTC
D: NA; V: TRBV12-5; J: TRBJ1-2; length: 14; CDR3: CASGGPTGGLGYTF; DNA: TGTGCTAGTGGGGGCCCGACAGGTGGTCTTGGCTACACCTTC
D: TRBD1; V: TRBV6-1; J: TRBJ2-3; length: 16; CDR3: CASSEGRDRVADTQYF; DNA: TGTGCCAGCAGTGAGGGTCGGGACAGGGTGGCAGATACGCAGTATTTT
D: NA; V: TRBV11-2; J: TRBJ2-3; length: 16; CDR3: CASSIRRTLRTDTQYF; DNA: TGTGCCAGCAGCATCCGAAGAACACTCCGCACAGATACGCAGTATTTT